Sequencing of this T cell receptor beta chain was carried out in a study of cytomegalovirus exposure and HLA in healthy donors. Findings of the study overall: Researchers had no immune exposure information except CMV serostatus available. Per a prior analysis, the majority of TCR beta V segments were productive roughly 90% or roughly 30% of the time. Later analysis identified a missense DCLRE1C variant that was linked to TCR beta V- and J-gene trimming.

PCR amplification relied on 60 Vbeta primers (plus 13 Jbeta primers). Sequencing was performed with immunoSEQ multiplex PCR; in TCRdb, only in-frame clones are kept and a portion is missing. The top ten clones hold about 2.6% of a sample with roughly 180,000 clones, approximately 80% of them seen once. Concerning this clone: Antigen unknown.

The germline V gene encodes CDR1 SGHRS and CDR2 YFSETQ. The CDR3 contains 15 residues. The J segment lost 3 bases and the V segment lost 5 bases, leaving 7 bases of the junction unmatched. The receptor was derived from a female donor in good health and CMV-seronegative. Sequences were obtained from PBMCs. This chain joins TRBV5-1 and TRBJ2-7; 11 bases line up with TRBD1. The CDR3 DNA reads as TGCGCCAGCAGAGCTGGACAGGGGGCCGGCTACGAGCAGTACTTC. It yields the protein CASRAGQGAGYEQYF.